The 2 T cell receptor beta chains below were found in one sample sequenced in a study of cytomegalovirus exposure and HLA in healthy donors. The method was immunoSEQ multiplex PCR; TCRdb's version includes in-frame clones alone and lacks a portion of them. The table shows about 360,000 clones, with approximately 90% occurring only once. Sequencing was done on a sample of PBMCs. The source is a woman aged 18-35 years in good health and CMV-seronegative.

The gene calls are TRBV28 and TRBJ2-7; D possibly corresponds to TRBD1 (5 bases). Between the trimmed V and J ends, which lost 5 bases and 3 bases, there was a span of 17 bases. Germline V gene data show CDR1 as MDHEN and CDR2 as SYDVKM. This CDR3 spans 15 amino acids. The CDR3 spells CASSGVLTAVYEQYF. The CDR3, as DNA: TGTGCCAGCAGTGGGGTTTTGACAGCAGTCTACGAGCAGTACTTC.

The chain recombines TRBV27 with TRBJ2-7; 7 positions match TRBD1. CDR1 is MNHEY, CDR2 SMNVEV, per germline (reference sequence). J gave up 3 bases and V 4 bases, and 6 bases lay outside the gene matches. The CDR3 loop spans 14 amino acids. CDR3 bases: TGTGCCAGCAGTTCGAAGGCAGGGGGCTACGAGCAGTACTTC. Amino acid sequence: CASSSKAGGYEQYF.